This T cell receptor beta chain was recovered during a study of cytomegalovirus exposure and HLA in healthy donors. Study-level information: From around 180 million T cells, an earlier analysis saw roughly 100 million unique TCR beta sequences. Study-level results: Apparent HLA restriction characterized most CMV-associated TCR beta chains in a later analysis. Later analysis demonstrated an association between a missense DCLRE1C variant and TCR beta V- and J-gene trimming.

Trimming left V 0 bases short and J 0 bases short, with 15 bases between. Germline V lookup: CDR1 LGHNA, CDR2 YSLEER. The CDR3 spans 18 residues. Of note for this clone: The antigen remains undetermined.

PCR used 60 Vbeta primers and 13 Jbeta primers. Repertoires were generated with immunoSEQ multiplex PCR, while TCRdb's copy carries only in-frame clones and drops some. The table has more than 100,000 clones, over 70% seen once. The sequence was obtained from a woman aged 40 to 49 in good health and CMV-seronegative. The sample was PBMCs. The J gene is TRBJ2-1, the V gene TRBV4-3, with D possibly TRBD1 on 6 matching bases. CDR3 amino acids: CASSQDGSQGFSYNEQFF. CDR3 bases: TGCGCCAGCAGCCAAGATGGGTCTCAGGGGTTCTCCTACAATGAGCAGTTCTTC.